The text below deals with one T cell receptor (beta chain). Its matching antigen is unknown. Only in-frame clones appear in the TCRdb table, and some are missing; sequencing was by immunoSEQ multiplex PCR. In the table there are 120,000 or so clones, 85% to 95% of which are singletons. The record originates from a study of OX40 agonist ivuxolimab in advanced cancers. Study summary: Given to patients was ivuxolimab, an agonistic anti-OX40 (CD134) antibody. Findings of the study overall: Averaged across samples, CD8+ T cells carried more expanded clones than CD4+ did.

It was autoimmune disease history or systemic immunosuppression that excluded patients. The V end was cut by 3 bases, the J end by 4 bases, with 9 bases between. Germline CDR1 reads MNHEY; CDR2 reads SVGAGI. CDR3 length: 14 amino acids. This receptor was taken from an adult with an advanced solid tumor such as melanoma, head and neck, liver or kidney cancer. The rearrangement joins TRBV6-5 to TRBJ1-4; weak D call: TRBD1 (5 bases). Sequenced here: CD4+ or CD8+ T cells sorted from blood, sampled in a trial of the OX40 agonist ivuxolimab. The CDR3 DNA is TGTGCCAGCAGTTATGACAGATTTAATGAAAAACTGTTTTTT. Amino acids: CASSYDRFNEKLFF.